This is a list of T cell receptor beta chains from one sample in a study of regulatory T cells in long-lasting Graves disease. TCRdb reanalysed the multiplex PCR reads using MiXCR and keeps one entry per CDR3 protein. The sample consists of 560,000 or so distinct CDR3 sequences, about 15% of them appearing once. These sequences were also reported in another study, on T cells in Graves' hyperthyroidism and ophthalmopathy.

Sample: peripheral blood mononuclear cells (PBMCs), taken at new diagnosis, from a patient treated with antithyroid drugs. The source is a man aged 18-30 years with Graves disease. The CDR3 runs from the conserved cysteine through the conserved F or W. The D gene is left open where the match is weak. Clone size is stated in some rows and not others, as once, few, many or a class when expanded.

>TRBV29-1|TRBJ2-2|few|TRBD2
TGCAGCATCGGGGGGCGGGGGGCGAGCACCGGGGAGCTGTTTTTT
CSIGGRGASTGELFF
>TRBV5-1|TRBJ1-1|.|TRBD1
TGCGCCAGCAGCTTCCCCGGACAGGGGGCGCGGGGGAACACTGAAGCTTTCTTT
CASSFPGQGARGNTEAFF
>TRBV4-1|TRBJ1-1|.|.
TGCGCCAGCAGCCACACAGCGGGCACTGAAGCTTTCTTT
CASSHTAGTEAFF
>TRBV11-3|TRBJ2-3|.|.
TGTGCCAGCAGTTTATATCGGGACCGCACAGATACGCAGTATTTT
CASSLYRDRTDTQYF
>TRBV5-1|TRBJ2-7|.|TRBD1
TGCGCCAGCAGCTTGATGGGACAGGGAATCTACGAGCAGTACTTC
CASSLMGQGIYEQYF
>TRBV2|TRBJ2-7|many|TRBD1
TGTGCCAGCAGGTGGACAGGGGGCATCTACGAGCAGTACTTC
CASRWTGGIYEQYF
>TRBV19|TRBJ1-2|few|.
TGTGCCAGTAGTACCGGATTACAACGACGCACTTCCCCTAACTATGGCTACACCTTC
CASSTGLQRRTSPNYGYTF
>TRBV29-1|TRBJ2-3|once|TRBD2
TGCAGCGTTGAAGATTTGGGGGCGTCCCCCGAGACTAGCGGGATCGAAAGCACAGATACGCAGTATTTT
CSVEDLGASPETSGIESTDTQYF
>TRBV10-3|TRBJ2-6|.|TRBD1
TGTGCCATCAGAGGGACAGGGGCGTATGCTGGGGCCAACGTCCTGACTTTC
CAIRGTGAYAGANVLTF
>TRBV6-1|TRBJ2-2|.|.
TGTGCCAGCAGTGAACCCGGGGAGGTGGCCGGGGAGCTGTTTTTT
CASSEPGEVAGELFF
>TRBV5-1|TRBJ2-5|few|.
TGCGCCAGCAACGGGTACAATGAGCAGTACTTC
CASNGYNEQYF
>TRBV19|TRBJ2-7|.|TRBD1
TGTGCCAGTAGTGACCCGGGACAGGGGAGCTCCTACGAGCAGTACTTC
CASSDPGQGSSYEQYF
>TRBV3-1|TRBJ1-1|few|TRBD1
TGTGCCAGCAGCCCCCGCGGGACAGCGAACACTGAAGCTTTCTTT
CASSPRGTANTEAFF
>TRBV12-3/TRBV12-4|TRBJ1-6|.|TRBD1
TGTGCCAGCAGCCTACAGGGGGCGATTCGGTCACCCCTCCACTTT
CASSLQGAIRSPLHF
>TRBV4-1|TRBJ1-1|.|.
TGCGCCAGCGGGAAACAGGGAAACACTGAAGCTTTCTTT
CASGKQGNTEAFF
>TRBV9|TRBJ2-3|few|.
TGTGCCAGCAGCGTAGGAGCGCGGCGGAGCTTTAGCACAGATACGCAGTATTTT
CASSVGARRSFSTDTQYF
>TRBV12-3/TRBV12-4|TRBJ2-1|.|.
TGTGCCAGCAGAGAGGCGGGTGAGCAGTTCTTC
CASREAGEQFF
>TRBV29-1|TRBJ2-7|few|.
TGCAGCGTTAGAGGTCCGGGAGAGGAGTCGATTGGGAGCGAGCAGTACTTC
CSVRGPGEESIGSEQYF
>TRBV19|TRBJ1-2|.|TRBD1
TGTGCCAGCAAAACAACAGGGGGCACAGGCTATGGCTACACCTTC
CASKTTGGTGYGYTF
>TRBV10-3|TRBJ1-1|many|.
TGTGCCATCACCGCGTCGGGGGCGGACACTGAAGCTTTCTTT
CAITASGADTEAFF
>TRBV5-6|TRBJ1-3|many|TRBD1
TGTGCCAGCAGCTTAGGGACAGGGTCTGGAAACACCATATATTTT
CASSLGTGSGNTIYF
>TRBV20-1|TRBJ2-4|.|.
TGCAGTGCCTTCCCGGGACACTCTAACATTCAGTACTTC
CSAFPGHSNIQYF
>TRBV20-1|TRBJ2-5|many|.
TGCAGTGCTGTTGGGCAGGCAGGGGAATCGGAGACCCAGTACTTC
CSAVGQAGESETQYF
>TRBV18|TRBJ2-5|many|.
TGTGCCAGCTCACCAATCGACAGCCAAGAGACCCAGTACTTC
CASSPIDSQETQYF
>TRBV6-2/TRBV6-3|TRBJ2-7|many|TRBD1
TGTGCCAGCAGCACTCGAGGGGGCAGGACCTACGAGCAGTACTTC
CASSTRGGRTYEQYF
>TRBV5-6|TRBJ2-7|few|TRBD2
TGTGCCAGCAGCTTGCAGCCTAGCGGGAGCGAGACCGAGCAGTACTTC
CASSLQPSGSETEQYF
>TRBV20-1|TRBJ2-1|.|.
TGCAGTGCCCCCGGGACTTTAGACTACAATGAGCAGTTCTTC
CSAPGTLDYNEQFF
>TRBV11-2|TRBJ2-1|.|TRBD2
TGTGCCAGCAGCCCAAGCGGACTAGCGGAACTCTACAATGAGCAGTTCTTC
CASSPSGLAELYNEQFF
>TRBV5-4|TRBJ2-7|.|TRBD2
TGTGCCAGCAGCCGGACTAGCGGGAGGAGGGCCAACGAGCAGTACTTC
CASSRTSGRRANEQYF
>TRBV6-5|TRBJ1-2|.|.
TGTGCCAGCAGTTACATGGGGAACTATGGCTACACCTTC
CASSYMGNYGYTF
>TRBV5-4|TRBJ2-7|.|.
TGTGCCAGCAGCCCACTACCGGACGGCTACGAGCAGTACTTC
CASSPLPDGYEQYF
>TRBV7-9|TRBJ1-2|few|.
TGTGCCAGCAGCTTACAGGGGCGCGACTATGGCTACACCTTC
CASSLQGRDYGYTF
>TRBV5-4|TRBJ2-5|.|.
TGTGCCAGCAGCTTTGCGAGGAACCAAGAGACCCAGTACTTC
CASSFARNQETQYF
>TRBV7-3|TRBJ2-5|.|.
TGTGCCAGCAGCTTAACGATCAAAGAGGCCCAGTACTTC
CASSLTIKEAQYF
>TRBV6-2/TRBV6-3|TRBJ2-2|few|.
TGTGCCAGCATCCCCCCGGGGTCCACCGGGGAGCTGTTTTTT
CASIPPGSTGELFF
>TRBV12-3/TRBV12-4|TRBJ2-4|.|.
TGTGCCAGCAGTCCGGAGGGAGATAGCATTCAGTACTTC
CASSPEGDSIQYF
>TRBV10-1|TRBJ2-5|.|.
TGCGCCAGCAGTGAGTCGAAGGCAGGGCAAGAGACCCAGTACTTC
CASSESKAGQETQYF
>TRBV6-2/TRBV6-3|TRBJ1-5|.|TRBD1
TGTGCCAGCAGATACCGTGGGGAGGGGGCCAATCAGCCCCAGCATTTT
CASRYRGEGANQPQHF
>TRBV20-1|TRBJ2-1|.|TRBD1
TGCAGTGCTAGAGATTGGAGGACAGGGACCTACAAAGAGCAGTTCTTC
CSARDWRTGTYKEQFF
>TRBV6-1|TRBJ2-1|.|.
TGTGCCAGCAGTGAACAGGGGCTTGAGCAGTTCTTC
CASSEQGLEQFF
>TRBV5-1|TRBJ2-3|many|.
TGCGCCAGCAGCTTTCCGGGACACGACACAGATACGCAGTATTTT
CASSFPGHDTDTQYF
>TRBV20-1|TRBJ1-2|few|.
TGCAGTGCTGGTAGTAGGGACCCCTTCCGGGCTAACTATGGCTACACCTTC
CSAGSRDPFRANYGYTF
>TRBV19|TRBJ2-2|.|TRBD2
TGTGCCAGTACCGAGCTAGCGGACCTCAAGACTGGGGAGCTGTTTTTT
CASTELADLKTGELFF
>TRBV5-1|TRBJ2-2|.|TRBD2
TGCGCCAGCAGCTTAACTAGCGGGAGATCTCCCGGGGAGCTGTTTTTT
CASSLTSGRSPGELFF
>TRBV7-9|TRBJ2-7|few|.
TGTGCCAGCAGCTCTCGGGCTAAAGAGCAGTACTTC
CASSSRAKEQYF
>TRBV7-8|TRBJ2-1|few|TRBD1
TGTGCCAGCAGCTTATCGATCCGGGACAGGGCACCCTACAATGAGCAGTTCTTC
CASSLSIRDRAPYNEQFF
>TRBV30|TRBJ2-3|many|.
TGTGCCTGGAGTGGGGGGTCTACAGGCACAGATACGCAGTATTTT
CAWSGGSTGTDTQYF
>TRBV27|TRBJ2-3|few|TRBD2
TGTGCCAGCAGTTCCTTGATAGCGGGAGAGGGCGCAGATACGCAGTATTTT
CASSSLIAGEGADTQYF
>TRBV7-6|TRBJ2-2|few|TRBD2
TGTGCCAGCAGCTCCACAGGGAGGTCTGCGGGAGGGCCCACCGGGGAGCTGTTTTTT
CASSSTGRSAGGPTGELFF
>TRBV5-1|TRBJ1-1|many|.
TGTGCCAGCAGCTTGGATTTCGGGCGGGCAGACACTGAAGCTTTCTTT
CASSLDFGRADTEAFF
>TRBV24-1|TRBJ2-3|.|.
TGTGCCACCAGTGATTTATATACGCAGTATTTT
CATSDLYTQYF
>TRBV27|TRBJ2-7|many|TRBD2
TGTGCCAGCAGTGCCGGTCCTGCGGGAGTTGAGGAGCAGTACTTC
CASSAGPAGVEEQYF
>TRBV15|TRBJ1-5|.|TRBD1
TGTGCCACCAGCGGGACAGCTAACAATCAGCCCCAGCATTTT
CATSGTANNQPQHF
>TRBV3-1|TRBJ2-7|many|TRBD1
TGTGCCAGCAGCCAAGCGACAGGGGGCCTATACGAGCAGTACTTC
CASSQATGGLYEQYF
>TRBV28|TRBJ2-7|many|.
TGTGCCAGCAGTTTAAGAGGCAGCCGGCGCTCCTACGAGCAGTACTTC
CASSLRGSRRSYEQYF
>TRBV5-1|TRBJ2-7|few|TRBD1
TGCGCCAGCAGCTCTGACAGGGGAGGTATTGGGGAGCAGTACTTC
CASSSDRGGIGEQYF
>TRBV11-2|TRBJ2-2|many|TRBD1
TGTGCCAGCAGCACTACAGGGGAGCACACCGGGGAGCTGTTTTTT
CASSTTGEHTGELFF